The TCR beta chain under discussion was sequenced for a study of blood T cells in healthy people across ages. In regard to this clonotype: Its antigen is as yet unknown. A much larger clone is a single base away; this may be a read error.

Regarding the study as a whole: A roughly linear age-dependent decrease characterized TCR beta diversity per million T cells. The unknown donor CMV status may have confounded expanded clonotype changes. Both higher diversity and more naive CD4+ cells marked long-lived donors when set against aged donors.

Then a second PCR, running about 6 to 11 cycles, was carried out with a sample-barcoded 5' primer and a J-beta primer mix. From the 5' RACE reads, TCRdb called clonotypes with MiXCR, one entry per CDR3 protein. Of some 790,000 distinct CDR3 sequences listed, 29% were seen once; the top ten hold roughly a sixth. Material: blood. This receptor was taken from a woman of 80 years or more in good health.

In nucleotides, the CDR3 is TGTGCCCGGGACCGCGCTTGGAGGTCAGGGGCCAACGTCCGGACTTTC. It translates to CARDRAWRSGANVRTF. V and J are TRBV30 and TRBJ2-6; D possibly corresponds to TRBD1 (6 bases). CDR1 and CDR2 (germline): GTSNPN, SVGIG (reference sequence). This CDR3 has 16 amino acids.